Shown below are 12 T cell receptor beta chains from a single sample sequenced in a study of vaccination effects on CD4 cells after COVID-19 (dated by TCRdb to between 2021 and 2024). Libraries were constructed by the immunoSEQ multiplex PCR assay. TCRdb mirrors the immuneACCESS table, restricted to in-frame sequences. Some clones are absent from its copies; in checked studies, under half trace to an unresolved V gene, and the reason for the others is unknown. The sample table holds some 69,000 clones, of which 70% to 80% were seen once. The ten largest clones add up to 2.5% to 3.5% of the sample. To identify antigen-specific CD4+ T cell clonotypes by their expansion, the ViraFEST assay first stimulated PBMC with viral peptide pools and then applied TCR sequencing. After less than 13 days of culture, CD4+ T cells were isolated with the EasySep CD4+ T cell isolation kit. Negative nucleocapsid antibody results before and after vaccination confirmed that the healthy vaccine recipients had no prior SARS-CoV-2 infection.

The antigens for these receptors are not known. Sequencing used CD4+ T cells from PBMCs cultured with HCoV-NL63 spike peptides, obtained before COVID-19 vaccination. The cell subset or site label of this sample denotes: HCoV-NL63 spike overlapping peptide pool stimulation. These receptors originate from a human donor who received a COVID-19 vaccine.

The sample holds one count of this clone. The chain is built from TRBV28 and TRBJ2-3, with D uncertain. This CDR3 contains 11 residues. Germline lookup yields CDR1 MDHEN and CDR2 SYDVKM. Trimming took off 9 bases at V and 9 bases at J, with 13 bases between the two ends. CDR3 sequence (DNA): TGTGCCAGTAGCCCGTCAAGGACGCAGTATTTT. Protein: CASSPSRTQYF. Full variable domain (rest looked up from reference TRBV28 and TRBJ2-3): DVKVTQSSRYLVKRTGEKVFLECVQDMDHENMFWYRQDPGLGLRLIYFSYDVKMKEKGDIPEGYSVSREKKERFSLILESASTNQTSMYLCASSPSRTQYFGPGTRLTVL.

There are a few counts of this clone. V usage is TRBV7-9 and J usage is TRBJ2-3, with D perhaps TRBD1 (6 bases). V lost 5 bases to trimming and J lost 4 bases, with 19 bases between them. Germline V gene data show CDR1 as SEHNR and CDR2 as FQNEAQ (reference sequence). This CDR3 has 16 residues. CDR3: CASSQNRVIGSDTQYF. The CDR3 DNA sequence: TGTGCCAGCAGCCAAAACAGGGTTATTGGCTCAGATACGCAGTATTTT.

This clone was observed once. The genes are TRBV11-3 and TRBJ2-3; 7 nucleotides line up with TRBD1. The V gene end was trimmed by 5 bases and the J gene end by 0 bases; junction bases not matched to a gene: 5. Germline V lookup: CDR1 SGHNT, CDR2 YENEEA. The CDR3 is 15 amino acids. The CDR3 reads CASSPDRASTDTQYF. DNA for the CDR3: TGTGCCAGCAGCCCTGACAGGGCCAGCACAGATACGCAGTATTTT.

This chain uses TRBV21-1 with TRBJ2-7; the table's D call, TRBD1, was not checked against the DNA. TRBV21-1 is a recognized pseudogene. The CDR3 covers 17 residues. In DNA form, the CDR3 reads TGTGCCAGCAGCAAAGGTCGACAGGGCCTTTTGGGGGGCGAGCAGTACGTC. Translation gives CASSKGRQGLLGGEQYV.

The chain uses TRBV7-3 and TRBJ2-2; a weak D match, TRBD2 (7 bases). Germline V gene sequence: CDR1 SGHTA, CDR2 FQGTGA. This CDR3 is built from 16 residues. Trimming shortened V by 2 bases and J by 5 bases, and 15 bases separated the two germline ends. CDR3 loop: CASSLQGGGATGELFF. The CDR3 nucleotides read TGTGCCAGCAGCTTACAAGGAGGGGGGGCGACCGGGGAGCTGTTTTTT.

The chain has TRBV18 and TRBJ1-5; D perhaps matches TRBD1 (6 bases). Trimming cost V 4 bases and J 2 bases, with 6 bases left between them. CDR3 length: 13 amino acids. Germline V gene lookup returns CDR1 KGHSH and CDR2 LQKENI. The CDR3 here is CASSRQGNQPQHF. The CDR3 DNA reads as TGTGCCAGCTCACGACAGGGCAATCAGCCCCAGCATTTT.

This clone was recorded only once. CDR3 DNA sequence: TGTGCCAGCAGTCGGGGACAGGGACATCAGCCCCAGCATTTT. Translated: CASSRGQGHQPQHF. The chain is built from TRBV6-5 and TRBJ1-5; 9 bases align to TRBD1. Per the germline V gene, CDR1 is MNHEY and CDR2 is SVGAGI. After removal of 5 bases from V and 5 bases from J, the junction contained 4 bases not matched to a gene. CDR3 length: 14 residues.

The chain carries TRBV12-5 and TRBJ2-3; TRBD1 or TRBD2 may be the D gene (5 bases each). Germline CDR1 and CDR2: LGHNT and FRNRAP. This CDR3 contains 19 residues. V was clipped by 0 bases and J by 4 bases, with 23 bases between them. The chain's CDR3 is CASGLVRDGFVSSADTQYF. The CDR3 DNA reads as TGTGCTAGTGGTTTGGTTAGGGACGGATTCGTTAGCTCCGCAGATACGCAGTATTTT.

The gene calls are TRBV5-1 and TRBJ1-1; D is unresolved. The germline gives CDR1 SGHRS, CDR2 YFSETQ. Trimming pared 5 bases from V and 0 bases from J, leaving 11 bases between. The CDR3 covers 14 residues. The CDR3 loop reads CASRVHKLNTEAFF. In nucleotides, the CDR3 is TGCGCCAGCAGGGTACACAAATTGAACACTGAAGCTTTCTTT.

The CDR3 sequence: CATRGGSEKLFF. In nucleotides, the CDR3 is TGTGCCACCCGGGGGGGCTCTGAAAAACTGTTTTTT. The chain joins TRBV6-4 to TRBJ1-4; a possible D gene is TRBD1 (6 bases). The germline V and J ends were trimmed by 10 bases and 7 bases, with 13 bases remaining between them. The CDR3 consists of 12 residues. The germline V gene encodes CDR1 MRHNA and CDR2 SNTAGT.

The DNA of the CDR3 is TGTGCCAGCAGTGGCCCAGGGCCGGGGGAGCAGTACGTC. It translates to CASSGPGPGEQYV. The chain uses TRBV2 and TRBJ2-7; D could derive from TRBD1 or TRBD2 (5 bases each). There are 13 residues in the CDR3. Germline V lookup: CDR1 SNHLY, CDR2 FYNNEI. V was cut by 4 bases and J by 7 bases, with 14 bases left in between.

This chain connects TRBV28 to TRBJ2-1, with D possibly matching TRBD1 (6 bases). CDR1 and CDR2 (germline): MDHEN, SYDVKM. Trimming took off 4 bases at V and 10 bases at J, with 14 bases between the two ends. The CDR3 extends over 13 amino acids. CDR3 nucleotide sequence: TGTGCCAGCAGTTCTCACACTCAGGGGGAGCAGTTCTTC. It translates to CASSSHTQGEQFF.